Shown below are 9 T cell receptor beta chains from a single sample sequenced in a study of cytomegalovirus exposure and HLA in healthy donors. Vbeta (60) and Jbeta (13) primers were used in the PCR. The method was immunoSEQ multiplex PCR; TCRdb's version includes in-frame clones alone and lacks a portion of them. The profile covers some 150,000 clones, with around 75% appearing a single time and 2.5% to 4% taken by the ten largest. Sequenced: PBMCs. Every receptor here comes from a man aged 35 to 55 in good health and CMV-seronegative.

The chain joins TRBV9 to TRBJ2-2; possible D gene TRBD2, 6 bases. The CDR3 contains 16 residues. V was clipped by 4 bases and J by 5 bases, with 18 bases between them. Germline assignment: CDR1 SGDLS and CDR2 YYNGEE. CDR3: CASSPRIGGGTGELFF. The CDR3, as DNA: TGTGCCAGCAGCCCCAGAATCGGGGGAGGTACCGGGGAGCTGTTTTTT.

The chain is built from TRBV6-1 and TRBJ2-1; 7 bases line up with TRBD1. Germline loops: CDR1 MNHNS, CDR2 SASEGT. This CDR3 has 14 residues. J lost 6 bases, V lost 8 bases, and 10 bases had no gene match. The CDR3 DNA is TGTGCCAGCTGCCCCCTCGACAGGGCCAATGAGCAGTTCTTC. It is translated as CASCPLDRANEQFF.

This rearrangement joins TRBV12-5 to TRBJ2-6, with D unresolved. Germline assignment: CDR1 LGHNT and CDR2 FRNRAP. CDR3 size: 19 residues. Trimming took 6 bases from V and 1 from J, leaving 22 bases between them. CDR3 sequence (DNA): TGTGCTAGTGGACTTTCAGTTGGTAATATGAGGTCTGGGGCCAACGTCCTGACTTTC. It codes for CASGLSVGNMRSGANVLTF.

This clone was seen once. CDR3 sequence reads: CASSQRSRQNTDTQYF. The CDR3 DNA reads as TGTGCCAGCAGCCAAAGGTCGAGACAAAACACAGATACGCAGTATTTT. The J gene is TRBJ2-3, the V gene TRBV7-3; D is unresolved. The ends were cut back, 5 bases at V and 2 bases at J, with 17 bases in the middle. In germline, CDR1 is SGHTA, CDR2 FQGTGA. This CDR3 region has 16 residues.

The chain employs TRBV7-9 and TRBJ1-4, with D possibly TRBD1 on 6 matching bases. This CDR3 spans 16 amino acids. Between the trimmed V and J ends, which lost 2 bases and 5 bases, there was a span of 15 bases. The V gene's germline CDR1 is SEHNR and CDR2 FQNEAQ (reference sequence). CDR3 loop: CASSLRRQTGNEKLFF. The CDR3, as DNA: TGTGCCAGCAGCTTAAGAAGGCAGACAGGCAATGAAAAACTGTTTTTT.

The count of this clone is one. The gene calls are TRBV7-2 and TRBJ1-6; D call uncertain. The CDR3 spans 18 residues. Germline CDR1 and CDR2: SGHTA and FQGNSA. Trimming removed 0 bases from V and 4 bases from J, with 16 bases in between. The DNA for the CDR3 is TGTGCCAGCAGCTTAGCGGGCGGGCCCGTCGGGTATAATTCACCCCTCCACTTT. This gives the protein CASSLAGGPVGYNSPLHF.

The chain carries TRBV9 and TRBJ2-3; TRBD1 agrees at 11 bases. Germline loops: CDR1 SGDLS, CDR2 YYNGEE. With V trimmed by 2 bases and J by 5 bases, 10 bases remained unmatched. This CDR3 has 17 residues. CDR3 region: CASSVRSGTGGIDTQYF. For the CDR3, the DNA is TGTGCCAGCAGCGTCCGGTCCGGGACAGGGGGGATAGATACGCAGTATTTT.

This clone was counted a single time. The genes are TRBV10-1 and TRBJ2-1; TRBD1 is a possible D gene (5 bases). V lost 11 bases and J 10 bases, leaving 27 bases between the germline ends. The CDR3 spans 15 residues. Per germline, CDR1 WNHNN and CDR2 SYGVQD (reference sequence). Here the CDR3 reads CARTGQTRSLSEQFF. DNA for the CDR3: TGCGCCCGGACCGGACAAACAAGAAGTCTTAGCGAGCAGTTCTTC.

As DNA, the CDR3 is TGTGCCAGCAGTTACAGTCGGGCTAGCGACTACAATGAGCAGTTCTTC. Encoded protein: CASSYSRASDYNEQFF. J is TRBJ2-1 and V is TRBV6-5, with TRBD2 as a possible D gene (6 bases). CDR3 length: 16 residues. CDR1 and CDR2 from the germline V gene are MNHEY and SVGAGI. Trimming removed 2 bases at V and 3 bases at J, with 14 bases between.